This record covers a single T cell receptor beta chain. The target antigen is unknown. Use of 60 Vbeta and 13 Jbeta primers characterized the PCR. Method: immunoSEQ multiplex PCR; TCRdb's copy keeps in-frame clones and lacks some. The data show around 200,000 clones, over 70% seen once. The sample originates from a study of cytomegalovirus exposure and HLA in healthy donors. Study results and limitations: Cytomegalovirus association was assigned to some 160 TCR beta chains.

The CDR3 contains 14 residues. The V gene lost 2 bases and the J gene lost 2 bases, with 10 bases spanning the gap. Germline V gene lookup returns CDR1 MNHEY and CDR2 SVGAGI. Sequencing input: PBMCs. V usage is TRBV6-5 and J usage is TRBJ2-7; D possibly corresponds to TRBD2 (6 bases). The TCR sequence derives from a man in his fifties or sixties in good health and CMV-seronegative. DNA of the CDR3: TGTGCCAGCAGTTACGGGGGGACCGCCTACGAGCAGTACTTC. It translates to CASSYGGTAYEQYF.